Each of the 4 T cell receptor beta chains below was sequenced from the same sample in a study of blood T cell repertoires in COVID-19. Produced via immunoSEQ multiplex PCR; TCRdb's table is partial and in-frame only. The table has about 250,000 clones, 88% seen once; the top ten hold around 1.4%. Sequenced sample: peripheral blood. These TCRs come from a man of 80 years or more with acute or convalescent COVID-19.

V is TRBV7-6 and J is TRBJ1-6; D not resolved. The CDR3 is 15 amino acids. V lost 1 base, J lost 7 bases, and 11 bases lay in between. The germline CDR1 and CDR2 sequences are SGHVS and FNYEAQ. The DNA for the CDR3 is TGTGCCAGCAGCTTAGGACCGACTCTGAATTCACCCCTCCACTTT. Translation gives CASSLGPTLNSPLHF. Full variable domain (remainder filled in from reference TRBV7-6 and TRBJ1-6): GAGVSQSPRYKVTKRGQDVALRCDPISGHVSLYWYRQALGQGPEFLTYFNYEAQQDKSGLPNDRFSAERPEGSISTLTIQRTEQRDSAMYRCASSLGPTLNSPLHFGNGTRLTVT.

The chain has TRBV12-3 or TRBV12-4 and TRBJ1-1; no clear D gene. V gave up 1 base and J gave up 4 bases, with 4 bases separating them. This CDR3 region has 12 residues. The CDR3 bases are TGTGCCAGCAGTTTAGGGGCCACTGAAGCTTTCTTT. It yields the protein CASSLGATEAFF.

This clone was observed a few times. The chain links TRBV6-2 or TRBV6-3 to TRBJ1-2; D is ambiguous. Trimming shortened V by 2 bases and J by 7 bases, and 14 bases separated the two germline ends. CDR1 and CDR2 (germline): MNHEY, SVGEGT. The length of the CDR3 is 14 residues. CDR3 DNA sequence: TGTGCCAGCAGTTACGGGTCACGGGTCATTGGCTACACCTTC. This sequence encodes CASSYGSRVIGYTF.

This sequence joins TRBV13 and TRBJ2-3; 9 bases fit TRBD1. V was clipped by 5 bases and J by 6 bases; unmatched bases: 12. Germline CDR1 and CDR2: PRHDT and FYEKMQ (reference sequence). CDR3 length: 16 amino acids. The CDR3 loop reads CASSRRRTGERDTQYF. For the CDR3, the DNA is TGTGCCAGCAGCCGCCGCCGGACAGGGGAGAGGGATACGCAGTATTTT.